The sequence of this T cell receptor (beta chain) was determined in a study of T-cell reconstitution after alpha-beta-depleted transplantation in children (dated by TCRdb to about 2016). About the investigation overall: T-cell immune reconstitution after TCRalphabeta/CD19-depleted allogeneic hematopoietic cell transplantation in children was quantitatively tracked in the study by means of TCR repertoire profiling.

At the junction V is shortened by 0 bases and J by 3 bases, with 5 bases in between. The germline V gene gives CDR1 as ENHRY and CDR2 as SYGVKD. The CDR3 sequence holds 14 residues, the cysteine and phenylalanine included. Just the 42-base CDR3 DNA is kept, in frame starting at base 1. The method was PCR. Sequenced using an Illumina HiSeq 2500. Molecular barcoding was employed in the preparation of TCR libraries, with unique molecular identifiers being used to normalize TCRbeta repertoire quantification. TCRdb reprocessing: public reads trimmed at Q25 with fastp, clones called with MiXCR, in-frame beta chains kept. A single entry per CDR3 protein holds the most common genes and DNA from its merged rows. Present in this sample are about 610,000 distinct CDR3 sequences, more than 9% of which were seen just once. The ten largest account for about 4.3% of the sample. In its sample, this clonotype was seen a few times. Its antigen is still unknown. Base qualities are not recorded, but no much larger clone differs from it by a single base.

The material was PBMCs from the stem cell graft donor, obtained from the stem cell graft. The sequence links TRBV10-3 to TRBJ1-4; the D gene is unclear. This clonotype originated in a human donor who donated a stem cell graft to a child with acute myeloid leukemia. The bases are TGTGCCATCAGTGAGTCGCGGTCTAATGAAAAACTGTTTTTT. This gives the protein CAISESRSNEKLFF.